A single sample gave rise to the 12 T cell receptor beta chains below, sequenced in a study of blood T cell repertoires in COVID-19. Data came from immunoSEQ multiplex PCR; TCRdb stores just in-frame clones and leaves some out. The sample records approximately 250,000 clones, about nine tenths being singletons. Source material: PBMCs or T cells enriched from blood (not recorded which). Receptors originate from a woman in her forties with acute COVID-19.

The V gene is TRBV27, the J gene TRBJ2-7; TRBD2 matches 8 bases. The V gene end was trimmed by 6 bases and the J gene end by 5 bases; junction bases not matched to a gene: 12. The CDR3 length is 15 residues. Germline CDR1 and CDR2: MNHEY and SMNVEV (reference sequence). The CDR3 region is CASSFFGAGADEQYF. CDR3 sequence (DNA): TGTGCCAGCAGCTTTTTTGGAGCGGGAGCCGACGAGCAGTACTTC.

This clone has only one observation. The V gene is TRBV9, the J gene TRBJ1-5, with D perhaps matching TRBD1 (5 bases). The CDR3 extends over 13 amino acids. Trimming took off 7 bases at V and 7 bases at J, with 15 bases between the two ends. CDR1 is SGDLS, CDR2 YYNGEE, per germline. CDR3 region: CASSGAGGQPQHF. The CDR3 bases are TGTGCCAGCTCCGGGGCCGGGGGACAGCCCCAGCATTTT.

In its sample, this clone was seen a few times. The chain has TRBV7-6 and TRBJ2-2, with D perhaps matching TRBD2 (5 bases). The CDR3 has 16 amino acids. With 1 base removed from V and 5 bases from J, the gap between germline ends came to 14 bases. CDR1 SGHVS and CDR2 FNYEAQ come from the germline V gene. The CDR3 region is CASSLGGPGWTGELFF. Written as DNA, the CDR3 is TGTGCCAGCAGCTTAGGCGGCCCGGGGTGGACCGGGGAGCTGTTTTTT.

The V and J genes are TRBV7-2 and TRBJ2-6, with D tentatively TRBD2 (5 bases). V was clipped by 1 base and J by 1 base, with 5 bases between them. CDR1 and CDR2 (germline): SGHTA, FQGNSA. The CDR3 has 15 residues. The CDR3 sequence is CASSLGGSGANVLTF. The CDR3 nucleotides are TGTGCCAGCAGCTTAGGAGGGTCTGGGGCCAACGTCCTGACTTTC.

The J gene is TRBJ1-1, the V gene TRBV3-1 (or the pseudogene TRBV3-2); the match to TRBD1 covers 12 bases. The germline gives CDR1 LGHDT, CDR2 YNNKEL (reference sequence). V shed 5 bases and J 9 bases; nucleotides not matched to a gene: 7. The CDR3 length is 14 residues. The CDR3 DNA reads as TGTGCCAGCAGCGCCGGGACAGGGGGCCAAAAAGCTTTCTTT. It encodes CASSAGTGGQKAFF.

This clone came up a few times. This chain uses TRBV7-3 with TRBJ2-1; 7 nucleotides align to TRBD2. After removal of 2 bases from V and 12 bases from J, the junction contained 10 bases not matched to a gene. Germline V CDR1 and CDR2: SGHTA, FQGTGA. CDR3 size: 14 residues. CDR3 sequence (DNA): TGTGCCAGCAGCTTAGGTGGGAGGGCCTATGCGCAGTTCTTC. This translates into CASSLGGRAYAQFF.

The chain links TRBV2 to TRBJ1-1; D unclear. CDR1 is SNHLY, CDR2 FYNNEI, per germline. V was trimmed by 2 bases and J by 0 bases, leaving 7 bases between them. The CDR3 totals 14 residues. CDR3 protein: CASSENSLNTEAFF. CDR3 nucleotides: TGTGCCAGCAGTGAAAACAGCTTGAACACTGAAGCTTTCTTT.

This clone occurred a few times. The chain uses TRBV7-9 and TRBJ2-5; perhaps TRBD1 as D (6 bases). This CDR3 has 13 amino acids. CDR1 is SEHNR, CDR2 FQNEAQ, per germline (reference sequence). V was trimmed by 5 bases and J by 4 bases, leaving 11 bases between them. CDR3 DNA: TGTGCCAGCAGCCTGACGACAGGAGAGACCCAGTACTTC. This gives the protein CASSLTTGETQYF. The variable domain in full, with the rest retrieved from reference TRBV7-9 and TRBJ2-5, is DTGVSQNPRHKITKRGQNVTFRCDPISEHNRLYWYRQTLGQGPEFLTYFQNEAQLEKSRLLSDRFSAERPKGSFSTLEIQRTEQGDSAMYLCASSLTTGETQYFGPGTRLLVL.

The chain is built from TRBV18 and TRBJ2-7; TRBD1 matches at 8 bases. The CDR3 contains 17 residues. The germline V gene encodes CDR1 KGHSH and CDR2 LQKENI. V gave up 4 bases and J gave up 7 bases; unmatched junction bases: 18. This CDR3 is CASSLWTGPGAPREQYF. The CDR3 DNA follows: TGTGCCAGCTCACTATGGACAGGGCCTGGAGCCCCTAGGGAGCAGTACTTC.

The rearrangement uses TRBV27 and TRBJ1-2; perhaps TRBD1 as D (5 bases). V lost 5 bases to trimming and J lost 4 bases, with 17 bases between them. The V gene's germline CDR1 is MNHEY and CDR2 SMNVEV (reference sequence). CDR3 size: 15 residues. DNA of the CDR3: TGTGCCAGCAGTCCGGCGGGGGGGTTGAGCTATGGCTACACCTTC. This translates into CASSPAGGLSYGYTF.

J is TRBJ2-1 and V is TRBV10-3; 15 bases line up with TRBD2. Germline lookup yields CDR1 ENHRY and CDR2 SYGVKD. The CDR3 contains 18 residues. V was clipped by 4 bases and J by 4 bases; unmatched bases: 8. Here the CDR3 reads CAISATDGLAGGYNEQFF. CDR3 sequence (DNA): TGTGCCATCAGTGCCACCGACGGACTAGCGGGAGGGTACAATGAGCAGTTCTTC.

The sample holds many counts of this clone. The CDR3 loop reads CASSIEVSGDTQYF. CDR3 sequence (DNA): TGTGCCAGTAGTATAGAGGTTTCGGGGGATACGCAGTATTTT. The rearrangement links TRBV19 to TRBJ2-3, with D tentatively TRBD2 (5 bases). Deletions cut 0 bases from V and 6 bases from J, with 10 bases between. Germline V gene data show CDR1 as LNHDA and CDR2 as SQIVND (reference sequence). The CDR3 has 14 residues. The full variable domain, rest sourced from reference TRBV19 and TRBJ2-3, is DGGITQSPKYLFRKEGQNVTLSCEQNLNHDAMYWYRQDPGQGLRLIYYSQIVNDFQKGDIAEGYSVSREKKESFPLTVTSAQKNPTAFYLCASSIEVSGDTQYFGPGTRLTVL.